This T cell receptor (beta chain) originates from a study of shared clonotypes between healthy human individuals. Study at large: The study used three CD4 naive, three CD4 memory, two CD8 naive and one CD8 memory plate per donor. Study-level results: Non-shared clonotypes had lower generation probabilities than those shared by all four donors.

Trimming pared 6 bases from V and 1 base from J, leaving 13 bases between. This CDR3 contains 16 residues. The V gene's germline CDR1 is MDHEN and CDR2 SYDVKM. Deep was the level at which the assay was run. An approximately 210 ng quantity of DNA, tens of thousands of T cell genomes, went into the sorted-subset replicate PCRs. Profiling relied on immunoSEQ multiplex PCR, and the TCRdb table lists in-frame clones only, not all of them. The data hold over 2 million clones, with less than 95% observed a single time. The count of this clone is one. The antigen is undetermined. Terminally differentiated effector memory CD45RA+ cells were left out of the naive CD8 fraction, which was CD45RO-negative and positively selected for CCR7.

The sequence derives from a man between 18 and 29 years old in good health. The sequencing input was naive CD8+ T cells sorted from blood. This chain links TRBV28 with TRBJ2-6; D is tentatively TRBD1 or TRBD2 (6 bases each). The CDR3 region is CASSPLGGSGANVLTF. The CDR3 DNA follows: TGTGCCAGCAGCCCACTAGGGGGGTCTGGGGCCAACGTCCTGACTTTC.